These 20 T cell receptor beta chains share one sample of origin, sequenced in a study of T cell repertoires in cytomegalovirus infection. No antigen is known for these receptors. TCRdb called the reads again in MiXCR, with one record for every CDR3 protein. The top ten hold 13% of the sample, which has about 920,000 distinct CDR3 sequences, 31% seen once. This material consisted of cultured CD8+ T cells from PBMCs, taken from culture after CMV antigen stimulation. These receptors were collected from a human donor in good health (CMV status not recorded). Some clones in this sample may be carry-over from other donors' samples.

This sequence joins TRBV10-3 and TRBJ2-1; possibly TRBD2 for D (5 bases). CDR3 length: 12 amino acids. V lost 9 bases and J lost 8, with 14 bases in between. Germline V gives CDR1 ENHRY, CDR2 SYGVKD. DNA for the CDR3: TGTGCCATACGGGGATTAGTCGATGAGCAGTTCTTC. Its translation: CAIRGLVDEQFF.

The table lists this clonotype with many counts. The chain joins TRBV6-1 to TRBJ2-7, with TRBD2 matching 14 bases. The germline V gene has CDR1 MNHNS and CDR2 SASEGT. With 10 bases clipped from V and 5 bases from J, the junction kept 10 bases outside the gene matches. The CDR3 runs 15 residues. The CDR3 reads CATLGLAGGPNEQYV. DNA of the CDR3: TGTGCCACCCTTGGACTAGCGGGGGGTCCTAACGAGCAGTACGTC.

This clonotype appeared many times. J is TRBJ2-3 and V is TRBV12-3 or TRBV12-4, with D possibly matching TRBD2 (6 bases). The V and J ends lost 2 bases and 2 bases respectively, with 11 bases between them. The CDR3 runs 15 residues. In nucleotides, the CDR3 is TGTGCCAGCAGTTTACTGCCGGGAGCCACAGATACGCAGTATTTT. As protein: CASSLLPGATDTQYF.

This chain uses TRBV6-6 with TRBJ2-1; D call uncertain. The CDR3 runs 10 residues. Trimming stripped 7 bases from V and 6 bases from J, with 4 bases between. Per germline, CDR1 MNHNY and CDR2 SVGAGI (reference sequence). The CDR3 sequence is CASTFNEQFF. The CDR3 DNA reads TGTGCCAGCACTTTCAATGAGCAGTTCTTC.

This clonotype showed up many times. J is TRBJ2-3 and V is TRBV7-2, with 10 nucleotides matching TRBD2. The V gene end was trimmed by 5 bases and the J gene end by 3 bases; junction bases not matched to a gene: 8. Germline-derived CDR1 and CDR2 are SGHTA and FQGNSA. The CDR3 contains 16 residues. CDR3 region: CASSHHTSGVTDTQYF. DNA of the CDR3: TGTGCCAGCAGCCACCATACTAGCGGGGTAACAGATACGCAGTATTTT.

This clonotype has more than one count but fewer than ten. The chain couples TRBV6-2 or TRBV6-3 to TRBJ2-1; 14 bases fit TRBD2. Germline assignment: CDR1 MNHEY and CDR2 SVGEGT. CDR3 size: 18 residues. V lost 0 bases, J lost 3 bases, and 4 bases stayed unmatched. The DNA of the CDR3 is TGTGCCAGCAGTTACTCGGGACTAGCGGGGGAACTCTACAATGAGCAGTTCTTC. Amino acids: CASSYSGLAGELYNEQFF.

DNA for the CDR3: TGTGCCAGCAGCTTAGGTTCATACCCCACTTCTAATTCACCCCTCCACTTT. The encoded protein is CASSLGSYPTSNSPLHF. The V gene is TRBV7-6, the J gene TRBJ1-6; D remains unclear. V gave up 1 base and J gave up 6 bases, with 16 bases separating them. The CDR3 is made up of 17 amino acids. Germline V gene data show CDR1 as SGHVS and CDR2 as FNYEAQ. The full variable domain, rest sourced from reference TRBV7-6 and TRBJ1-6, is GAGVSQSPRYKVTKRGQDVALRCDPISGHVSLYWYRQALGQGPEFLTYFNYEAQQDKSGLPNDRFSAERPEGSISTLTIQRTEQRDSAMYRCASSLGSYPTSNSPLHFGNGTRLTVT.

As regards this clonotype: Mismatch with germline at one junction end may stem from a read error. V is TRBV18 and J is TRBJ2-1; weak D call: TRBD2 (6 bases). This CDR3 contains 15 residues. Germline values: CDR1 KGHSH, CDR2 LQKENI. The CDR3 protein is CASSPAELATNQQFF. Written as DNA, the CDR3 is TGTGCCAGCTCACCAGCGGAACTAGCCACCAATCAGCAGTTCTTC.

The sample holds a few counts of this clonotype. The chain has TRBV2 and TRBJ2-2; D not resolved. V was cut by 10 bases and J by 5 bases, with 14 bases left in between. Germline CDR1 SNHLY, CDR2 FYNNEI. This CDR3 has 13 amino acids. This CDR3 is CATMKRRTGELFF. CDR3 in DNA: TGTGCCACCATGAAACGGCGGACCGGGGAGCTGTTTTTT. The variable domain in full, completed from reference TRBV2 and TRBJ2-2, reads EPEVTQTPSHQVTQMGQEVILRCVPISNHLYFYWYRQILGQKVEFLVSFYNNEISEKSEIFDDQFSVERPDGSNFTLKIRSTKLEDSAMYFCATMKRRTGELFFGEGSRLTVL.

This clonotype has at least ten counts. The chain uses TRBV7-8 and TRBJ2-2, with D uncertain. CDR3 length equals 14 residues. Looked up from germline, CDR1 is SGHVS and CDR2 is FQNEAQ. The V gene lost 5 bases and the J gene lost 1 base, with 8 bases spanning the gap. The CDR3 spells CASSPRGNTGELFF. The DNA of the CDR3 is TGTGCCAGCAGCCCTCGTGGGAACACCGGGGAGCTGTTTTTT.

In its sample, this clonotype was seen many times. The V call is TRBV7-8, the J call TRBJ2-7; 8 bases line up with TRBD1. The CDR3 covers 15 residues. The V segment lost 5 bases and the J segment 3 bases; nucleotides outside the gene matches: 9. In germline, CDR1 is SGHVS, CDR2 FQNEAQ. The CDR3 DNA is TGTGCCAGCAGCCCCGGGACAGGAACTCACTACGAGCAGTACTTC. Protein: CASSPGTGTHYEQYF.

DNA for the CDR3: TGTGCCAGCCCCGGGCGATCCGATGATGAGCAGTTCTTC. Translated: CASPGRSDDEQFF. The chain employs TRBV7-9 and TRBJ2-1; D unclear. Trimming cost V 8 bases and J 8 bases, with 16 bases left between them. The CDR3 runs to 13 residues. Germline V CDR1 and CDR2: SEHNR, FQNEAQ (reference sequence).

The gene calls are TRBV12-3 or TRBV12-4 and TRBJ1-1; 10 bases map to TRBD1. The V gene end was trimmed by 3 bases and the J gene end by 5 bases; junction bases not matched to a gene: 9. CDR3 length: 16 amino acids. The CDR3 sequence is CASSFVTGGRDTEAFF. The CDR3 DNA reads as TGTGCCAGCAGTTTTGTGACAGGGGGCCGAGATACTGAAGCTTTCTTT.

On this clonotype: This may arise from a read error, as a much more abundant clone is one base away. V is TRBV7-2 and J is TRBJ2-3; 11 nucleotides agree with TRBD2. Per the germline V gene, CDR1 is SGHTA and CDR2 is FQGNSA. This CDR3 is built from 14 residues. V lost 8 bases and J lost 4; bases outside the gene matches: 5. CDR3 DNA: TGTGCCAGCTTCCCTAGCGGGGGGTCAGATACGCAGTATTTT. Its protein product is CASFPSGGSDTQYF.

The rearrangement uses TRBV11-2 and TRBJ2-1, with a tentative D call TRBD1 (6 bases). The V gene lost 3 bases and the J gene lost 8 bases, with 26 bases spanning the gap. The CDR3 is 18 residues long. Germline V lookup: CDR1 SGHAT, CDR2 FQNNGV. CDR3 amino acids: CASSLWGRAGSGVDEQFF. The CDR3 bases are TGTGCCAGCAGCTTGTGGGGTAGAGCAGGGTCAGGGGTCGATGAGCAGTTCTTC.

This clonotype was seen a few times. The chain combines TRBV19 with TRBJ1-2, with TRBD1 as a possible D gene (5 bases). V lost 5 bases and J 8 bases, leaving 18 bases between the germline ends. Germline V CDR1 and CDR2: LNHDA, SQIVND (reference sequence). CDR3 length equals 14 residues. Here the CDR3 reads CASSPGVGARGYTF. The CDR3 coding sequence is TGTGCCAGTAGTCCGGGGGTAGGGGCGAGAGGCTACACCTTC. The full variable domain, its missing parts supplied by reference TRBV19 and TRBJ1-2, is DGGITQSPKYLFRKEGQNVTLSCEQNLNHDAMYWYRQDPGQGLRLIYYSQIVNDFQKGDIAEGYSVSREKKESFPLTVTSAQKNPTAFYLCASSPGVGARGYTFGSGTRLTVV.

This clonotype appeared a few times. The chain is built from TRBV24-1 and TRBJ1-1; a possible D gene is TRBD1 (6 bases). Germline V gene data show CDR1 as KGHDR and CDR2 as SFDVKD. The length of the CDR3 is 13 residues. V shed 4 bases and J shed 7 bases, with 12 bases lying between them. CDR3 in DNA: TGTGCCACCAGTGACCCCCGCAGGGGTGAAGCTTTCTTT. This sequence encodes CATSDPRRGEAFF.

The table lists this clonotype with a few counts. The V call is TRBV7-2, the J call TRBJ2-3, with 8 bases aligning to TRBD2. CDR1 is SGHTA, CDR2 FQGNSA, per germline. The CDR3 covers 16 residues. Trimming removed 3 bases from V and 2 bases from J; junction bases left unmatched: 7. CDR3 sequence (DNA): TGTGCCAGCAGCTTTAGTAGCGGGGCGTTCACAGATACGCAGTATTTT. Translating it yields CASSFSSGAFTDTQYF.

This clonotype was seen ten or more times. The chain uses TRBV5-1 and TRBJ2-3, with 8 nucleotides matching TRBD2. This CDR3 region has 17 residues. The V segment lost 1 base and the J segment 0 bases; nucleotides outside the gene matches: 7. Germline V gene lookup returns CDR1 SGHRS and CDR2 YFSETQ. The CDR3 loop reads CASSLKAGGYSTDTQYF. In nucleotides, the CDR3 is TGCGCCAGCAGCTTGAAGGCGGGGGGCTACAGCACAGATACGCAGTATTTT.

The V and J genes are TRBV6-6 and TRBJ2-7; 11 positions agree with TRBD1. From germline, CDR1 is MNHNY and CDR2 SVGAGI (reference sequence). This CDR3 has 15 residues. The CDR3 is CANSLGQGAGYEQYV. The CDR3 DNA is TGTGCCAACAGTTTAGGACAGGGGGCGGGCTACGAGCAGTACGTC.